The 25 T cell receptor beta chains below were found in one sample sequenced in a study of human T cells and chemical hapten exposure. The time point: healthy volunteer bleed at 6 weeks. Before extraction, the whole blood was not fractionated, and total RNA was taken from it. TCRdb called the RACE reads again in MiXCR, with one record for every CDR3 protein. Among about 77,000 distinct CDR3 sequences listed, about 9.2% were seen once. The sequenced material came from whole blood. All receptors derive from a female donor in good health. Some clones in this sample may be carry-over from other donors' samples.

This clonotype was seen a handful of times. CDR3 loop: CASSQDGGAYKNIQYF. The CDR3 coding sequence is TGCGCCAGCAGCCAAGACGGGGGCGCGTACAAAAACATTCAGTACTTC. V usage is TRBV4-3 and J usage is TRBJ2-4; tentatively, D is TRBD1 or TRBD2 (6 bases each). The ends were cut back, 0 bases at V and 3 bases at J, with 12 bases in the middle. The CDR3 loop spans 16 amino acids. The germline V gene has CDR1 LGHNA and CDR2 YSLEER.

The chain combines TRBV10-3 with TRBJ1-2; D perhaps matches TRBD1 (6 bases). Germline CDR1 and CDR2: ENHRY and SYGVKD. This CDR3 spans 15 amino acids. V lost 11 bases to trimming and J lost 6 bases, with 25 bases between them. For the CDR3, the DNA is TGTGCCTCCTCGAGGGCAGAACAGGGCTCCGATGGCTACACCTTC. This gives the protein CASSRAEQGSDGYTF.

This clonotype turned up a few times. V and J are TRBV15 and TRBJ1-5, with D perhaps matching TRBD1 (5 bases). The CDR3 extends over 15 amino acids. From germline, CDR1 is LNHNV and CDR2 YYDKDF (reference sequence). V lost 4 bases to trimming and J lost 3 bases, with 13 bases between them. The CDR3 loop reads CATSNGQGINQPQHF. CDR3 DNA: TGTGCCACCAGCAATGGGCAGGGAATCAATCAGCCCCAGCATTTT. Full variable domain (outside the CDR3, taken from reference TRBV15 and TRBJ1-5): DAMVIQNPRYQVTQFGKPVTLSCSQTLNHNVMYWYQQKSSQAPKLLFHYYDKDFNNEADTPDNFQSRRPNTSFCFLDIRSPGLGDTAMYLCATSNGQGINQPQHFGDGTRLSIL.

The CDR3 sequence: CASSQDFVGWGEAFF. The CDR3 DNA sequence: TGTGCCAGCAGCCAAGATTTCGTGGGGTGGGGTGAAGCTTTCTTT. This rearrangement joins TRBV14 to TRBJ1-1; no clear D gene. Germline V gene sequence: CDR1 SGHDN, CDR2 FVKESK. Deletions cut 0 bases from V and 7 bases from J, with 15 bases between. The CDR3 runs to 15 residues.

This clonotype was recorded at least ten times. The chain uses TRBV7-2 and TRBJ2-2; no clear D gene. CDR1 is SGHTA, CDR2 FQGNSA, per germline. V was cut by 1 base and J by 10 bases, with 7 bases left in between. The CDR3 spans 12 residues. CDR3 loop: CASSLVLPELFF. In DNA form, the CDR3 reads TGTGCCAGCAGCTTAGTACTTCCGGAGCTGTTTTTT. The full variable domain, its missing parts supplied by reference TRBV7-2 and TRBJ2-2, is GAGVSQSPSNKVTEKGKDVELRCDPISGHTALYWYRQSLGQGLEFLIYFQGNSAPDKSGLPSDRFSAERTGGSVSTLTIQRTQQEDSAVYLCASSLVLPELFFGEGSRLTVL.

This clonotype showed up many times. This sequence joins TRBV18 and TRBJ2-3; TRBD1 aligns across 7 bases. Germline lookup yields CDR1 KGHSH and CDR2 LQKENI. V lost 4 bases and J lost 6; bases outside the gene matches: 7. The CDR3 runs 14 residues. In DNA form, the CDR3 reads TGTGCCAGCTCACGGGAGACAGGGACCGATACGCAGTATTTT. Its translation: CASSRETGTDTQYF. The full variable domain, its missing parts supplied by reference TRBV18 and TRBJ2-3, is NAGVMQNPRHLVRRRGQEARLRCSPMKGHSHVYWYRQLPEEGLKFMVYLQKENIIDESGMPKERFSAEFPKEGPSILRIQQVVRGDSAAYFCASSRETGTDTQYFGPGTRLTVL.

This clonotype was detected many times. The genes are TRBV2 and TRBJ2-3; 8 bases match TRBD2. Germline loops: CDR1 SNHLY, CDR2 FYNNEI. V lost 7 bases and J lost 3; bases outside the gene matches: 6. This CDR3 has 14 amino acids. The DNA of the CDR3 is TGTGCCAGCATCCAGCGGGGGACTACAGATACGCAGTATTTT. Amino acid sequence: CASIQRGTTDTQYF.

This clonotype was seen a handful of times. J is TRBJ2-1 and V is TRBV2; D is unresolved. Trimming removed 4 bases at V and 1 base at J, with 8 bases between. The V gene's germline CDR1 is SNHLY and CDR2 FYNNEI. This CDR3 spans 14 amino acids. The CDR3 nucleotides are TGTGCCAGCAGTGTTCGGAGTTCCTACAATGAGCAGTTCTTC. Translating gives CASSVRSSYNEQFF.

This clonotype was picked up many times. The chain combines TRBV7-9 with TRBJ2-1; D tentatively fits TRBD1 or TRBD2 (5 bases each). Germline-derived CDR1 and CDR2 are SEHNR and FQNEAQ (reference sequence). The CDR3 has 17 residues. The V and J ends lost 5 bases and 3 bases respectively, with 20 bases between them. The CDR3 reads CASSPLDGAMNYNEQFF. Here the CDR3 DNA reads TGTGCCAGCAGCCCCCTAGACGGGGCAATGAACTACAATGAGCAGTTCTTC.

The chain couples TRBV29-1 to TRBJ2-7, with D possibly matching TRBD1 (6 bases). Germline CDR1 SQVTM, CDR2 ANQGSEA. There are 15 residues in the CDR3. Trimming pared 1 base from V and 7 bases from J, leaving 20 bases between. This chain's CDR3 is CSVEVRDNPVGEQYF. The CDR3 nucleotides read TGCAGCGTTGAAGTTAGGGACAACCCCGTAGGGGAGCAGTACTTC.

At least ten counts were recorded for this clonotype. V usage is TRBV25-1 and J usage is TRBJ1-5; D not resolved. Germline loops: CDR1 MGHDK, CDR2 SYGVNS. CDR3 size: 14 residues. Trimming removed 2 bases from V and 6 bases from J, with 11 bases in between. The CDR3 DNA sequence: TGTGCCAGCAGTGAAGAGGGTGTACGTCAGCCCCAGCATTTT. It translates to CASSEEGVRQPQHF.

This clonotype has a count of ten or more. This chain connects TRBV3-1 to TRBJ1-1; possible D gene TRBD1, 5 bases. V was cut by 4 bases and J by 4 bases, with 10 bases left in between. CDR1 is LGHDT and CDR2 is YNNKEL in the germline V gene (reference sequence). The CDR3 is made up of 13 amino acids. This CDR3 is CASSPGGGTEAFF. Here the CDR3 DNA reads TGTGCCAGCAGCCCCGGGGGGGGCACTGAAGCTTTCTTT.

This clonotype was counted a few times. The gene calls are TRBV27 and TRBJ1-1, with a possible D match to TRBD1 (6 bases). The CDR3 totals 12 residues. Per germline, CDR1 MNHEY and CDR2 SMNVEV (reference sequence). The V gene lost 6 bases and the J gene lost 1 base, with 6 bases spanning the gap. CDR3 coding DNA: TGTGCCAGCAGGACAGGGAACACTGAAGCTTTCTTT. It translates to CASRTGNTEAFF.

This clonotype was seen many times. The genes are TRBV11-2 and TRBJ2-3, with TRBD1 as a possible D gene (5 bases). The CDR3 sequence is 14 residues long. V was clipped by 11 bases and J by 4 bases, with 19 bases between them. Germline lookup yields CDR1 SGHAT and CDR2 FQNNGV. This chain's CDR3 is CACKNIGESDTQYF. The CDR3 coding sequence is TGTGCCTGCAAAAACATAGGGGAATCAGATACGCAGTATTTT.

This clonotype appeared a few times. This sequence joins TRBV7-8 and TRBJ2-7; no clear D gene. The CDR3 loop spans 15 amino acids. The germline V gene has CDR1 SGHVS and CDR2 FQNEAQ. V was pared by 1 base and J by 0 bases, with 10 bases between. The CDR3 region is CASSLVEESSYEQYF. The CDR3 DNA reads as TGTGCCAGCAGCTTAGTCGAGGAAAGCTCCTACGAGCAGTACTTC.

This chain links TRBV3-1 with TRBJ2-7; 7 bases agree with TRBD2. This CDR3 contains 14 residues. V was pared by 1 base and J by 7 bases, with 7 bases of the junction left unmatched. The germline gives CDR1 LGHDT, CDR2 YNNKEL (reference sequence). The CDR3 region has the DNA TGTGCCAGCAGCCAAGGACTAGCAGCCTTAGAGCAGTACTTC. This translates into CASSQGLAALEQYF.

The rearrangement joins TRBV19 to TRBJ2-6, with 11 bases lining up with TRBD2. V lost 4 bases and J lost 3; bases outside the gene matches: 5. This CDR3 is built from 17 residues. Germline CDR1 LNHDA, CDR2 SQIVND (reference sequence). CDR3 protein: CASSRSSGGFGANVLTF. In DNA, the CDR3 is TGTGCCAGTAGTAGATCTAGCGGGGGGTTTGGGGCCAACGTCCTGACTTTC.

This clonotype was counted between two and nine times. The gene calls are TRBV19 and TRBJ2-5, with 9 nucleotides matching TRBD1. The CDR3 spans 15 residues. The V and J ends lost 3 bases and 4 bases, in that order; junction bases with no gene match: 6. Germline V gene lookup returns CDR1 LNHDA and CDR2 SQIVND (reference sequence). The CDR3 DNA sequence: TGTGCCAGTAGTATTACGGGACAGGGTTTAGAGACCCAGTACTTC. Amino acid sequence: CASSITGQGLETQYF. Combining the CDR3 with reference TRBV19 and TRBJ2-5 gives the whole variable domain DGGITQSPKYLFRKEGQNVTLSCEQNLNHDAMYWYRQDPGQGLRLIYYSQIVNDFQKGDIAEGYSVSREKKESFPLTVTSAQKNPTAFYLCASSITGQGLETQYFGPGTRLLVL.

Ten or more counts support this clonotype. V and J are TRBV3-1 and TRBJ2-6; D gene uncertain. CDR3 length: 13 residues. V lost 4 bases and J 1 base, leaving 2 bases between the germline ends. In germline, CDR1 is LGHDT, CDR2 YNNKEL (reference sequence). Here the CDR3 DNA reads TGTGCCAGCAGCCGATCTGGGGCCAACGTCCTGACTTTC. The encoded protein is CASSRSGANVLTF. Full variable domain (outside the CDR3, taken from reference TRBV3-1 and TRBJ2-6): DTAVSQTPKYLVTQMGNDKSIKCEQNLGHDTMYWYKQDSKKFLKIMFSYNNKELIINETVPNRFSPKSPDKAHLNLHINSLELGDSAVYFCASSRSGANVLTFGAGSRLTVL.

This clonotype was detected only a few times. The V call is TRBV5-1, the J call TRBJ2-1; 11 nucleotides match TRBD1. V dropped 2 bases and J dropped 6; count of bases not matched to a gene: 1. CDR3 size: 14 residues. CDR1 and CDR2 (germline): SGHRS, YFSETQ. The CDR3 bases are TGCGCCAGCAGCTTTGGGACAGGGGGCAATGAGCAGTTCTTC. Amino acids: CASSFGTGGNEQFF.

In its sample, this clonotype was seen many times. The gene calls are TRBV20-1 and TRBJ1-5; TRBD1 matches at 8 bases. With V trimmed by 7 bases and J by 9 bases, 11 bases remained unmatched. From germline, CDR1 is DFQATT and CDR2 SNEGSKA (reference sequence). This CDR3 spans 13 amino acids. CDR3 loop: CSVGPQGTGPQHF. CDR3 sequence (DNA): TGCAGTGTCGGCCCTCAGGGGACAGGGCCCCAGCATTTT.

This clonotype was counted at least ten times. The gene calls are TRBV10-3 and TRBJ1-6; D perhaps matches TRBD1 (5 bases). Trimming took off 4 bases at V and 7 bases at J, with 11 bases between the two ends. CDR1 ENHRY and CDR2 SYGVKD come from the germline V gene. The CDR3 is made up of 14 amino acids. In DNA form, the CDR3 reads TGTGCCATCAGTGGCGACAGTGAAAATTCACCCCTCCACTTT. As protein: CAISGDSENSPLHF.

In nucleotides, the CDR3 is TGTGCCAGCAGCTTAGGACCCATGTGGACAGAGAAAAATTCACCCCTCCACTTT. This sequence encodes CASSLGPMWTEKNSPLHF. V is TRBV7-8 and J is TRBJ1-6; D might be TRBD1 (6 bases). The CDR3 is made up of 18 amino acids. CDR1 and CDR2 (germline): SGHVS, FQNEAQ. V was clipped by 1 base and J by 7 bases, with 20 bases between them.

V is TRBV5-1 and J is TRBJ1-1; the D gene is possibly TRBD1 (5 bases). Trimming took off 4 bases at V and 1 base at J, with 26 bases between the two ends. This CDR3 has 19 residues. In germline, CDR1 is SGHRS, CDR2 YFSETQ. The CDR3 coding sequence is TGCGCCAGCAGCCCATTATCCACAGGCCCCTGGAGGGGGAACACTGAAGCTTTCTTT. It translates to CASSPLSTGPWRGNTEAFF. The entire variable domain, with the rest obtained from reference TRBV5-1 and TRBJ1-1, is as follows: KAGVTQTPRYLIKTRGQQVTLSCSPISGHRSVSWYQQTPGQGLQFLFEYFSETQRNKGNFPGRFSGRQFSNSRSEMNVSTLELGDSALYLCASSPLSTGPWRGNTEAFFGQGTRLTVV.

This clonotype came up a few times. This chain uses TRBV3-1 with TRBJ2-3; 8 bases are shared with TRBD2. The CDR3 spans 17 residues. Losses at the gene ends were 4 bases for V and 3 bases for J; bases not matched to a gene: 12. Germline CDR1 LGHDT, CDR2 YNNKEL (reference sequence). The CDR3 bases are TGTGCCAGCAGCCCGACCGCCCGGGGGGGGTGGACAGATACGCAGTATTTT. This translates into CASSPTARGGWTDTQYF.